This is a list of T cell receptor beta chains from one sample in a study of pediatric ulcerative colitis. Some clones are missing from TCRdb's copy, which holds only in-frame ones; the method was immunoSEQ multiplex PCR. The table records about 36,000 clones, over 80% of them present only once. The source material was blood. All receptors come from a girl between 10 and 17 years old with moderate ulcerative colitis. The CDR3 runs from the conserved cysteine through the conserved F or W. D genes are given only for firm matches. Part of the rows lack a size; the others show once, few, many or a class for expanded clones.

>TRBD1|TRBJ1-1|.|15|TRBV7-2
CASSLVTGAGTEAFF
TGTGCCAGCAGCTTAGTTACAGGGGCGGGTACTGAAGCTTTCTTT
>.|TRBJ2-7|.|16|TRBV12-5
CASGLGTGGTDYEQYF
TGTGCTAGTGGTTTGGGCACCGGGGGTACCGACTACGAGCAGTACTTC
>.|TRBJ1-5|.|11|TRBV15
CATSRVQPQHF
TGTGCCACCAGCAGAGTACAGCCCCAGCATTTT
>TRBD2|TRBJ2-7|.|16|TRBV6-1
CASSEALAGGTYEQYF
TGTGCCAGCAGTGAAGCACTAGCGGGAGGAACCTACGAGCAGTACTTC
>TRBD1|TRBJ1-1|.|16|TRBV28
CASGLGGTGRNTEAFF
TGTGCCAGCGGGCTCGGGGGGACAGGGAGGAACACTGAAGCTTTCTTT
>TRBD1|TRBJ2-7|once|12|TRBV6-4
CASTSARDRFYF
TGTGCCAGCACCTCCGCCCGGGACAGATTTTACTTC
>.|TRBJ1-2|few|15|TRBV7-2
CASSLVIVVGDGYTF
TGTGCCAGCAGCTTAGTAATAGTAGTAGGGGACGGCTACACCTTC
>.|TRBJ1-1|.|15|TRBV5-1
CASRAHEGSGAEAFF
TGCGCCAGCAGGGCCCACGAGGGGTCAGGGGCCGAAGCTTTCTTT
>TRBD1|TRBJ1-1|.|16|TRBV6-6
CASKSGQGILYTEAFF
TGTGCCAGCAAGTCGGGACAGGGTATACTGTACACTGAAGCTTTCTTT
>.|TRBJ1-5|.|15|TRBV5-6
CASSTRRIPNQPQHF
TGTGCCAGCAGCACCCGACGGATCCCCAATCAGCCCCAGCATTTT
>.|TRBJ2-2|.|13|TRBV7-2
CASSLSAAGELFF
TGTGCCAGCAGCCTCAGCGCGGCCGGGGAGCTGTTTTTT
>TRBD1|TRBJ1-1|.|14|TRBV6-5
CASSEGAFLVRAFF
TGTGCCAGCAGTGAGGGGGCCTTTCTCGTAAGAGCTTTCTTT
>.|TRBJ2-3|.|17|TRBV18
CASSPPDLTANTDTQYF
TGTGCCAGCTCACCACCGGACCTGACGGCAAACACAGATACGCAGTATTTT
>.|TRBJ2-5|.|11|TRBV20-1
CSARAGETQYF
TGCAGTGCTAGAGCTGGGGAGACCCAGTACTTC
>.|TRBJ2-3|.|13|TRBV19
CASVGRGPDTQYF
TGTGCCAGTGTGGGGCGGGGGCCCGATACGCAGTATTTT
>.|TRBJ2-3|.|16|TRBV11-1
CASSSYRYTSTDTQYF
TGTGCCAGCAGCTCCTACCGATACACTAGCACAGATACGCAGTATTTT
>.|TRBJ1-1|once|17|TRBV18
CASSRYSGGRGNTEAFF
TGTGCCAGCTCAAGATACTCGGGAGGACGGGGGAACACTGAAGCTTTCTTT
>.|TRBJ2-7|.|11|TRBV19
CASSSLLEQYF
TGTGCCAGTAGTAGCCTTTTGGAGCAGTACTTC
>.|TRBJ2-1|.|14|TRBV6-5
CASSYGGSYNEQFF
TGTGCCAGCAGTTACGGGGGCTCCTACAATGAGCAGTTCTTC
>TRBD2|TRBJ2-7|.|18|TRBV7-9
CASSQHSSGGPSSYEQYF
TGCGCCAGCAGCCAACACTCTAGCGGGGGGCCTTCCTCCTACGAGCAGTACTTC
>.|TRBJ2-1|.|19|TRBV5-1
CASSLRPHGAPALHNEQFF
TGCGCCAGCAGCTTGCGCCCCCACGGGGCTCCGGCACTTCACAATGAGCAGTTCTTC
>.|TRBJ2-2|.|12|TRBV19
CASNSYTGELFF
TGTGCCAGTAACTCATACACCGGGGAGCTGTTTTTT
>.|TRBJ1-1|.|14|TRBV6-6
CASREQGRPTEAFF
TGTGCCAGCAGGGAACAGGGAAGACCCACTGAAGCTTTCTTT
>TRBD1|TRBJ2-7|.|18|TRBV10-1
CASSESRVGGGGPYEQYF
TGCGCCAGCAGTGAGTCTCGAGTAGGGGGCGGTGGTCCCTACGAGCAGTACTTC
>.|TRBJ2-6|.|15|TRBV27
CASSLRVSGANVLTF
TGTGCCAGCAGTTTACGGGTCTCTGGGGCCAACGTCCTGACTTTC
>.|TRBJ2-1|few|15|TRBV10-1
CASSGSPDSSYRQFF
TGCGCCAGCAGTGGATCCCCGGATAGCTCGTATAGGCAGTTCTTC
>TRBD1|TRBJ2-3|.|17|TRBV4-2
CASSPSLTGGSTDTQYF
TGTGCCAGCAGCCCGAGCCTAACAGGGGGCAGCACAGATACGCAGTATTTT
>.|TRBJ2-1|.|17|TRBV11-3
CASSLGFGGPGYNEQFF
TGTGCCAGCAGCTTAGGATTCGGGGGGCCCGGCTACAATGAGCAGTTCTTC
>.|TRBJ1-5|.|15|TRBV7-9
CASSLKGGPNQPQHF
TGTGCCAGCAGCTTAAAGGGTGGCCCGAATCAGCCCCAGCATTTT